The 30 T cell receptor beta chains below come from one sample, sequenced in a study of cytomegalovirus exposure and HLA in healthy donors. Assay: immunoSEQ multiplex PCR; the TCRdb copy retains only in-frame clones and omits some. The sample consists of 150,000 to 200,000 clones, around nine tenths of them appearing once. Sequencing input: PBMCs. All receptors come from a man younger than 35 in good health and CMV-seropositive.

This chain connects TRBV19 to TRBJ1-4; TRBD1 aligns across 8 bases. Per the germline V gene, CDR1 is LNHDA and CDR2 is SQIVND (reference sequence). The CDR3 contains 14 residues. V shed 5 bases and J 7 bases; nucleotides not matched to a gene: 6. The CDR3 coding sequence is TGTGCCAGTAGTTGGACAGGGCCGGGTGAAAAACTGTTTTTT. Translated: CASSWTGPGEKLFF.

The rearrangement uses TRBV27 and TRBJ2-3; tentative D call: TRBD1 (6 bases). The CDR3 has 14 amino acids. Germline CDR1 is MNHEY and CDR2 is SMNVEV (reference sequence). Trimming stripped 6 bases from V and 2 bases from J, with 12 bases between. In nucleotides, the CDR3 is TGTGCCAGCAGCCGTAGGGGGTACACAGATACGCAGTATTTT. This codes for CASSRRGYTDTQYF.

The V and J genes are TRBV9 and TRBJ2-1, with D possibly matching TRBD2 (6 bases). Trimming left V 0 bases short and J 9 bases short, with 13 bases between. The CDR3 totals 14 residues. Germline V lookup: CDR1 SGDLS, CDR2 YYNGEE. DNA for the CDR3: TGTGCCAGCAGCGTAGGGGGGGAATGGAGTGAGCAGTTCTTC. It encodes CASSVGGEWSEQFF.

V usage is TRBV5-4 and J usage is TRBJ2-1, with 12 bases fitting TRBD2. The trim removed 4 bases at V and 9 bases at J, leaving 8 bases unmatched. Germline V gene lookup returns CDR1 SGHNT and CDR2 YYREEE (reference sequence). This CDR3 spans 15 amino acids. For the CDR3, the DNA is TGTGCCAGCAGCCCTCGGACTAGCGGGAAGGGTGAGCAGTTCTTC. Amino acids: CASSPRTSGKGEQFF.

The chain couples TRBV28 to TRBJ1-5; perhaps TRBD1 as D (6 bases). Per the germline V gene, CDR1 is MDHEN and CDR2 is SYDVKM. The CDR3 consists of 14 residues. Trimming left V 2 bases short and J 15 bases short, with 20 bases between. The CDR3 DNA reads TGTGCCAGCAGTTTACCTAGTAGTACAGGGATTATGCATTTT. Protein: CASSLPSSTGIMHF.

The rearrangement uses TRBV4-1 and TRBJ1-5; D gene uncertain. This CDR3 region has 14 residues. Germline CDR1 reads MGHRA; CDR2 reads YSYEKL. Between the trimmed V and J ends, which lost 4 bases and 2 bases, there was a span of 9 bases. CDR3 sequence (DNA): TGCGCCAGCAGCCCCCCCGGGGGCAATCAGCCCCAGCATTTT. Residues: CASSPPGGNQPQHF.

The rearrangement uses TRBV4-3 and TRBJ2-7; D might be TRBD2 (5 bases). V was clipped by 1 base and J by 4 bases, with 14 bases between them. The CDR3 runs 15 residues. Germline V gene sequence: CDR1 LGHNA, CDR2 YSLEER. CDR3 nucleotide sequence: TGCGCCAGCAGCCAAGGGAAAGGGAGCAGTTACGAGCAGTACTTC. Encoded protein: CASSQGKGSSYEQYF.

This clone has only one observation. The chain is built from TRBV6-5 and TRBJ1-1, with D possibly matching TRBD1 (5 bases). Germline CDR1 is MNHEY and CDR2 is SVGAGI. Trimming pared 3 bases from V and 7 bases from J, leaving 18 bases between. CDR3 length: 15 residues. CDR3 nucleotides: TGTGCCAGCAGTTATAAGGGGCTTAAAAGGGGTGAAGCTTTCTTT. Amino acid sequence: CASSYKGLKRGEAFF.

This rearrangement joins TRBV30 to TRBJ2-2, with 7 bases identical to TRBD1. This CDR3 has 16 residues. The V gene's germline CDR1 is GTSNPN and CDR2 SVGIG (reference sequence). Trimming at V came to 1 base and at J to 0 bases, leaving 5 bases not matched to a gene. The CDR3 reads CAWSGDRPTNTGELFF. CDR3 nucleotide sequence: TGTGCCTGGAGTGGGGACAGACCGACGAACACCGGGGAGCTGTTTTTT.

The chain couples TRBV15 to TRBJ1-3, with D unclear. V lost 0 bases to trimming and J lost 4 bases, with 13 bases between them. Per the germline V gene, CDR1 is LNHNV and CDR2 is YYDKDF (reference sequence). The CDR3 totals 16 residues. The CDR3 spells CATSRDKSLRGNTIYF. DNA for the CDR3: TGTGCCACCAGCAGAGATAAGTCCCTGAGGGGAAACACCATATATTTT.

This clone was detected only a few times. V gene TRBV19 combines with J gene TRBJ1-6; TRBD1 might be the D (5 bases). CDR1 is LNHDA and CDR2 is SQIVND in the germline V gene (reference sequence). The CDR3 runs 15 residues. V lost 3 bases and J lost 7, with 13 bases in between. The CDR3 here is CASSITGGRNSPLHF. CDR3 DNA sequence: TGTGCCAGTAGTATCACGGGGGGAAGGAATTCACCCCTCCACTTT.

The rearrangement links TRBV2 to TRBJ2-1, with D possibly being TRBD1 (7 bases). The CDR3 covers 14 residues. The ends were cut back, 8 bases at V and 6 bases at J, with 17 bases in the middle. Germline V gives CDR1 SNHLY, CDR2 FYNNEI. In DNA form, the CDR3 reads TGTGCCAGCCGGTACAGGGGAGGCCCCAATGAGCAGTTCTTC. This sequence encodes CASRYRGGPNEQFF.

This rearrangement joins TRBV7-8 to TRBJ2-3; 8 positions agree with TRBD1. With V trimmed by 1 base and J by 2 bases, 2 bases remained unmatched. The CDR3 totals 15 residues. Germline V gene data show CDR1 as SGHVS and CDR2 as FQNEAQ. The CDR3 nucleotides read TGTGCCAGCAGCTTAGGGACAGGGTTCACAGATACGCAGTATTTT. Encoded protein: CASSLGTGFTDTQYF.

This chain joins TRBV29-1 and TRBJ2-1; weak D call: TRBD2 (7 bases). The CDR3 is 14 amino acids. Looked up from germline, CDR1 is SQVTM and CDR2 is ANQGSEA. Trimming shortened V by 7 bases and J by 8 bases, and 21 bases separated the two germline ends. The CDR3 protein is CSAPPRGLDDEQFF. The DNA for the CDR3 is TGCAGCGCTCCACCGCGGGGGCTCGATGATGAGCAGTTCTTC.

The genes are TRBV29-1 and TRBJ1-1; D remains ambiguous. The length of the CDR3 is 12 residues. The germline V gene has CDR1 SQVTM and CDR2 ANQGSEA. The germline V and J ends were trimmed by 4 bases and 10 bases, with 16 bases remaining between them. The CDR3 spells CSVVIGGRGAFF. The DNA for the CDR3 is TGCAGCGTTGTCATTGGCGGTCGGGGAGCTTTCTTT. Full variable domain (rest looked up from reference TRBV29-1 and TRBJ1-1): SAVISQKPSRDICQRGTSLTIQCQVDSQVTMMFWYRQQPGQSLTLIATANQGSEATYESGFVIDKFPISRPNLTFSTLTVSNMSPEDSSIYLCSVVIGGRGAFFGQGTRLTVV.

Written as DNA, the CDR3 is TGTGCTAGTGCGTCTAGCGGGGGGACCACAGATACGCAGTATTTT. Amino acids: CASASSGGTTDTQYF. This chain joins TRBV12-5 and TRBJ2-3, with TRBD2 identical over 11 bases. The ends lost 7 bases at V and 2 bases at J; junction bases unmatched: 5. From germline, CDR1 is LGHNT and CDR2 FRNRAP. The CDR3 spans 15 residues.

The chain couples TRBV4-2 to TRBJ2-1; 7 nucleotides agree with TRBD2. The CDR3 runs to 15 residues. After removal of 6 bases from V and 9 bases from J, the junction contained 14 bases not matched to a gene. Looked up from germline, CDR1 is LGHNA and CDR2 is YNFKEQ. The CDR3 here is CASRGSGGRKSEQFF. As DNA, the CDR3 is TGTGCCAGCAGGGGATCGGGCGGGAGAAAGAGTGAGCAGTTCTTC.

The chain has TRBV9 and TRBJ2-3; D is possibly TRBD2 (5 bases). The germline V and J ends were trimmed by 0 bases and 2 bases, with 10 bases remaining between them. Germline loops: CDR1 SGDLS, CDR2 YYNGEE. The CDR3 covers 15 residues. Here the CDR3 reads CASSVGAVITDTQYF. In nucleotides, the CDR3 is TGTGCCAGCAGCGTAGGAGCGGTGATCACAGATACGCAGTATTTT.

The rearrangement uses TRBV6-6 and TRBJ2-7; 8 bases fit TRBD1. The V gene end was trimmed by 7 bases and the J gene end by 10 bases; junction bases not matched to a gene: 21. In germline, CDR1 is MNHNY, CDR2 SVGAGI (reference sequence). The CDR3 covers 16 residues. CDR3 region: CASTRQGATIPREQYF. CDR3 sequence (DNA): TGTGCCAGCACCCGGCAGGGGGCAACCATCCCACGGGAACAGTACTTC.

The chain employs TRBV6-1 and TRBJ1-1; no clear D gene. This CDR3 has 12 amino acids. V was shortened by 6 bases and J by 6 bases, with 11 bases between the two germline ends. Germline-derived CDR1 and CDR2 are MNHNS and SASEGT. The CDR3 DNA sequence: TGTGCCAGCAGCATTGTGAGGGCTGAAGCTTTCTTT. Amino acids: CASSIVRAEAFF.

The rearrangement joins TRBV28 to TRBJ1-4; the match to TRBD1 covers 8 bases. The CDR3 totals 15 residues. Germline assignment: CDR1 MDHEN and CDR2 SYDVKM. Losses at the gene ends were 4 bases for V and 7 bases for J; bases not matched to a gene: 8. The CDR3 is CASSSPGQGGEKLFF. In nucleotides, the CDR3 is TGTGCCAGCAGTTCCCCCGGACAGGGTGGTGAAAAACTGTTTTTT.

This chain uses TRBV4-3 with TRBJ2-7, with a tentative D call TRBD2 (5 bases). Germline-derived CDR1 and CDR2 are LGHNA and YSLEER. This CDR3 is built from 15 residues. The V end was cut by 1 base, the J end by 5 bases, with 15 bases between. In DNA, the CDR3 is TGCGCCAGCAGCCAAGGATGGTCGGACTCGGACGAGCAGTACTTC. It translates to CASSQGWSDSDEQYF.

The genes are TRBV5-1 and TRBJ1-4, with 8 positions matching TRBD1. The V and J ends lost 4 bases and 5 bases, in that order; junction bases with no gene match: 4. This CDR3 contains 14 residues. Germline CDR1 and CDR2: SGHRS and YFSETQ. CDR3: CASSTGTGNEKLFF. CDR3 sequence (DNA): TGCGCCAGCAGCACTGGGACAGGAAATGAAAAACTGTTTTTT.

The chain uses TRBV5-6 and TRBJ2-1; TRBD2 is a possible D gene (6 bases). The CDR3 extends over 17 amino acids. In germline, CDR1 is SGHDT, CDR2 YYEEEE. V was pared by 2 bases and J by 1 base, with 16 bases between. CDR3 loop: CASSFRPGGRSYNEQFF. CDR3 in DNA: TGTGCCAGCAGCTTCCGCCCTGGGGGGAGGTCCTACAATGAGCAGTTCTTC.

The chain uses TRBV18 and TRBJ1-1; D not certain. This CDR3 spans 13 amino acids. V dropped 6 bases and J dropped 0 bases, with 8 bases sitting between them. Germline CDR1 reads KGHSH; CDR2 reads LQKENI. The CDR3 reads CASSDTLNTEAFF. The CDR3 nucleotides are TGTGCCAGCTCCGACACCTTGAACACTGAAGCTTTCTTT. Together with reference TRBV18 and TRBJ1-1, the CDR3 gives the full variable domain: NAGVMQNPRHLVRRRGQEARLRCSPMKGHSHVYWYRQLPEEGLKFMVYLQKENIIDESGMPKERFSAEFPKEGPSILRIQQVVRGDSAAYFCASSDTLNTEAFFGQGTRLTVV.

The chain employs TRBV9 and TRBJ2-1; possible D gene TRBD1, 5 bases. CDR1 SGDLS and CDR2 YYNGEE come from the germline V gene. This CDR3 is 13 amino acids long. The V and J ends lost 5 bases and 4 bases respectively, with 10 bases between them. CDR3 sequence: CASRGDRYNEQFF. The DNA of the CDR3 is TGTGCCAGCAGAGGAGACAGATACAATGAGCAGTTCTTC.

This clone was found once. The chain employs TRBV11-3 and TRBJ1-5; D may be TRBD1 (5 bases). Germline lookup yields CDR1 SGHNT and CDR2 YENEEA. The CDR3 consists of 15 residues. Trimming cost V 3 bases and J 0 bases, with 9 bases left between them. This CDR3 reads CASSFPGDSNQPQHF. For the CDR3, the DNA is TGTGCCAGCAGCTTCCCGGGGGATAGCAATCAGCCCCAGCATTTT.

The CDR3 loop is CATSRDRWATDTQYF. CDR3 nucleotide sequence: TGTGCCACCAGCAGAGATAGGTGGGCCACAGATACGCAGTATTTT. The genes are TRBV15 and TRBJ2-3, with D uncertain. V was pared by 0 bases and J by 2 bases, with 9 bases between. The CDR3 length is 15 residues. Looked up from germline, CDR1 is LNHNV and CDR2 is YYDKDF (reference sequence).

The chain joins TRBV4-1 to TRBJ2-4; possibly TRBD1 for D (5 bases). The CDR3 runs 15 residues. In germline, CDR1 is MGHRA, CDR2 YSYEKL. The V end lost 0 bases, the J end lost 8 bases, and 14 bases lay between the germline ends. The CDR3 loop reads CASSQEEAPRDIQYF. Written as DNA, the CDR3 is TGCGCCAGCAGCCAAGAGGAAGCTCCCAGGGACATTCAGTACTTC.

The chain recombines TRBV7-2 with TRBJ2-1, with D possibly matching TRBD1 (7 bases). Germline values: CDR1 SGHTA, CDR2 FQGNSA. The V end was cut by 1 base, the J end by 8 bases, with 27 bases between. CDR3 size: 19 residues. The CDR3 protein is CASSLVAGQGGLNFYEQFF. In nucleotides, the CDR3 is TGTGCCAGCAGCTTAGTGGCGGGGCAGGGGGGATTAAATTTCTATGAGCAGTTCTTC.